Following are 17 T cell receptor beta chains from one sample sequenced in a study of cytomegalovirus exposure and HLA in healthy donors. The PCR used 60 Vbeta and 13 Jbeta primers. Generated by immunoSEQ multiplex PCR, the TCRdb table keeps only in-frame clones and is missing some. There are tens of thousands of clones in the sample; more than 55% occur only once, and 5.5% lies in the top ten. Source material: PBMCs. These receptors were obtained from a woman younger than 45 in good health and CMV-seropositive.

The chain is built from TRBV5-6 and TRBJ2-2; 15 bases match TRBD2. J was trimmed by 1 base and V by 2 bases; bases with no gene match: 3. CDR1 is SGHDT and CDR2 is YYEEEE in the germline V gene. This CDR3 region has 18 residues. In nucleotides, the CDR3 is TGTGCCAGCAGCTTAACGGGACTAGCGGGGGGGAACACCGGGGAGCTGTTTTTT. It translates to CASSLTGLAGGNTGELFF.

This rearrangement joins TRBV19 to TRBJ1-3; unclear D gene. Trimming pared 3 bases from V and 0 bases from J, leaving 9 bases between. The CDR3 is 15 residues long. Germline lookup yields CDR1 LNHDA and CDR2 SQIVND (reference sequence). The CDR3 here is CASSISTASGNTIYF. CDR3 DNA: TGTGCCAGTAGTATTAGCACGGCCTCTGGAAACACCATATATTTT.

With regard to this clone: A read error may produce the germline difference seen at one junction end. Other DNA sequences in the same sample also yield this CDR3. For the CDR3, the DNA is TGTGCCAGCAGTGAACAGCGGGGGGGCACCGATACGCAGTATTTT. This codes for CASSEQRGGTDTQYF. V is TRBV6-1 and J is TRBJ2-3; 10 bases align to TRBD2. The CDR3 is made up of 15 amino acids. Germline CDR1 reads MNHNS; CDR2 reads SASEGT.

The chain links TRBV30 to TRBJ1-4, with TRBD1 identical over 9 bases. With 1 base clipped from V and 8 bases from J, the junction kept 8 bases outside the gene matches. This CDR3 spans 15 amino acids. The germline V gene has CDR1 GTSNPN and CDR2 SVGIG (reference sequence). CDR3 amino acids: CAWSEEVGTGEKLFF. CDR3 bases: TGTGCCTGGAGTGAGGAGGTCGGGACAGGGGAAAAACTGTTTTTT.

This clone appeared a few times. This chain uses TRBV5-1 with TRBJ2-5, with 11 positions matching TRBD2. V shed 4 bases, J shed 7 bases, and the junction held 12 bases outside the gene matches. Per the germline V gene, CDR1 is SGHRS and CDR2 is YFSETQ. The CDR3 length is 16 residues. In DNA form, the CDR3 reads TGCGCCAGCAGCCAAGGCTCTAGCGGGGGGTTTGTGACCCAGTACTTC. It encodes CASSQGSSGGFVTQYF.

The V and J genes are TRBV10-3 and TRBJ2-3, with D tentatively TRBD2 (6 bases). The V end was cut by 10 bases, the J end by 1 base, with 9 bases between. Per the germline V gene, CDR1 is ENHRY and CDR2 is SYGVKD. This CDR3 spans 12 amino acids. The CDR3: CATGGGTDTQYF. CDR3 sequence (DNA): TGTGCCACCGGGGGTGGCACAGATACGCAGTATTTT.

The chain links TRBV6-5 to TRBJ1-5; TRBD1 might be the D (5 bases). Germline V lookup: CDR1 MNHEY, CDR2 SVGAGI. This CDR3 contains 15 residues. V was trimmed by 0 bases and J by 9 bases, leaving 15 bases between them. The CDR3 nucleotides are TGTGCCAGCAGTTACTCGAGGCAGGGTAACATGCCCCAGCATTTT. This encodes CASSYSRQGNMPQHF.

In the case of this clone: The junction departs from the called germline gene at one end, perhaps through a read error. This chain connects TRBV5-1 to TRBJ2-7, with a weak D call TRBD1 (5 bases). Per germline, CDR1 SGHRS and CDR2 YFSETQ. This CDR3 is 13 amino acids long. The CDR3 DNA is TGCGCCAGCAGCTTGGCCTTAGGGGCTCAAGATTTCTTC. Amino acids: CASSLALGAQDFF.

This chain joins TRBV19 and TRBJ1-2; weak D call: TRBD1 (5 bases). From germline, CDR1 is LNHDA and CDR2 SQIVND (reference sequence). This CDR3 contains 16 residues. Trimming removed 2 bases at V and 4 bases at J, with 17 bases between. The chain's CDR3 is CASSIQGQGPTYGYTF. CDR3 in DNA: TGTGCCAGTAGTATACAGGGCCAGGGCCCTACCTATGGCTACACCTTC.

This chain uses TRBV18 with TRBJ2-7, with 9 bases matching TRBD1. V trimming: 3 bases; J trimming: 4 bases; junction bases outside the gene matches: 4. This CDR3 contains 14 residues. Germline loops: CDR1 KGHSH, CDR2 LQKENI. CDR3 amino acids: CASSPRQGVYEQYF. The CDR3 DNA reads as TGTGCCAGCTCACCCCGACAGGGGGTGTACGAGCAGTACTTC. Combining the CDR3 with reference TRBV18 and TRBJ2-7 gives the whole variable domain NAGVMQNPRHLVRRRGQEARLRCSPMKGHSHVYWYRQLPEEGLKFMVYLQKENIIDESGMPKERFSAEFPKEGPSILRIQQVVRGDSAAYFCASSPRQGVYEQYFGPGTRLTVT.

The gene calls are TRBV6-1 and TRBJ2-1, with D perhaps matching TRBD2 (6 bases). The CDR3 contains 13 residues. Trimming took off 7 bases at V and 4 bases at J, with 11 bases between the two ends. Germline CDR1 is MNHNS and CDR2 is SASEGT. The CDR3 is CASTLTRYNEQFF. In DNA, the CDR3 is TGTGCCAGCACTTTGACTAGATACAATGAGCAGTTCTTC.

This clone was detected a few times. The rearrangement uses TRBV13 and TRBJ2-3; weak D call: TRBD2 (6 bases). V was clipped by 4 bases and J by 3 bases, with 17 bases between them. CDR1 is PRHDT, CDR2 FYEKMQ, per germline (reference sequence). The CDR3 covers 16 residues. The CDR3 region is CASSSPGARGTDTQYF. In DNA form, the CDR3 reads TGTGCCAGCAGCTCACCGGGAGCCAGAGGGACAGATACGCAGTATTTT. Using reference TRBV13 and TRBJ2-3 for the parts outside the CDR3, the full variable domain is AAGVIQSPRHLIKEKRETATLKCYPIPRHDTVYWYQQGPGQDPQFLISFYEKMQSDKGSIPDRFSAQQFSDYHSELNMSSLELGDSALYFCASSSPGARGTDTQYFGPGTRLTVL.

V usage is TRBV7-3 and J usage is TRBJ2-7; TRBD2 matches 9 bases. V lost 2 bases, J lost 8 bases, and 4 bases stayed unmatched. CDR3 size: 13 residues. The germline V gene has CDR1 SGHTA and CDR2 FQGTGA. CDR3: CASSLGTSFQQYF. CDR3 coding DNA: TGTGCCAGCAGCTTAGGGACTAGCTTTCAGCAGTACTTC.

The chain joins TRBV11-2 to TRBJ1-1; a possible D gene is TRBD1 (5 bases). Germline V gene lookup returns CDR1 SGHAT and CDR2 FQNNGV. The germline V and J ends were trimmed by 4 bases and 4 bases, with 7 bases remaining between them. The CDR3 has 12 residues. The CDR3 region has the DNA TGTGCCAGCAGCTGGGGGGGCACTGAAGCTTTCTTT. It specifies CASSWGGTEAFF.

The chain employs TRBV4-2 and TRBJ2-3, with D possibly TRBD2 on 5 matching bases. The CDR3 consists of 15 residues. The germline gives CDR1 LGHNA, CDR2 YNFKEQ. Trimming left V 1 base short and J 4 bases short, with 12 bases between. Here the CDR3 DNA reads TGTGCCAGCAGCCAAGCAAGGTCAGCGGCAGATACGCAGTATTTT. This gives the protein CASSQARSAADTQYF.

For this clone: Sequence at one end of the junction differs from germline and may be a read error. The chain recombines TRBV7-9 with TRBJ2-7; 8 nucleotides agree with TRBD2. Germline V gene data show CDR1 as SEHNR and CDR2 as FQNEAQ (reference sequence). This CDR3 has 15 amino acids. The CDR3 bases are TGTTCCAGCAGCTTAGCCCGGGGGGGGTCCTACGAGCAGTACTTC. This sequence encodes CSSSLARGGSYEQYF.

This chain uses TRBV30 with TRBJ1-2; no firm D call. The CDR3 runs to 15 residues. V gave up 4 bases and J gave up 4 bases, with 19 bases separating them. Germline V gives CDR1 GTSNPN, CDR2 SVGIG (reference sequence). The CDR3 coding sequence is TGTGCCTGGACCCCATGGGCCGAATCTCCCTATGGCTACACCTTC. Translation gives CAWTPWAESPYGYTF.